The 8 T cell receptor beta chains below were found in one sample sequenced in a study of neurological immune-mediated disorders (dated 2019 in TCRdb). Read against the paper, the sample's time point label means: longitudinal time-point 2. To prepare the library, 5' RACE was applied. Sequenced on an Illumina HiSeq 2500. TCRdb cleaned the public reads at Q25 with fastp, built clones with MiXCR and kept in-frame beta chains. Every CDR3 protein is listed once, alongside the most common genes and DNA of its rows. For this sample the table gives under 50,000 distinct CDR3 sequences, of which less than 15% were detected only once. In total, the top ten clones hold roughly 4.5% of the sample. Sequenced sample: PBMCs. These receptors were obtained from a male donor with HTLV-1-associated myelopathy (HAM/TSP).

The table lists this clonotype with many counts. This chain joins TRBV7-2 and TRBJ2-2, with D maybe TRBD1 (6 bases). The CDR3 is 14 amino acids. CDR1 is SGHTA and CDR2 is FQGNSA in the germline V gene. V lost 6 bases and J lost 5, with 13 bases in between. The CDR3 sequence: CASRDQGLTGELFF. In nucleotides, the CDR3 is TGTGCCAGCAGAGACCAGGGGTTAACCGGGGAGCTGTTTTTT. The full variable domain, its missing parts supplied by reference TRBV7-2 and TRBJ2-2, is GAGVSQSPSNKVTEKGKDVELRCDPISGHTALYWYRQSLGQGLEFLIYFQGNSAPDKSGLPSDRFSAERTGGSVSTLTIQRTQQEDSAVYLCASRDQGLTGELFFGEGSRLTVL.

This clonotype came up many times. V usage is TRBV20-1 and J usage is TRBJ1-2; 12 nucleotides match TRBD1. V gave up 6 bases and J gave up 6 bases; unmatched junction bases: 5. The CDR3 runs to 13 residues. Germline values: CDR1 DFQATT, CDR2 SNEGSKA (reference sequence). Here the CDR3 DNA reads TGCAGTGCAAGGGACAGGGGGCGTGATGGCTACACCTTC. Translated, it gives CSARDRGRDGYTF.

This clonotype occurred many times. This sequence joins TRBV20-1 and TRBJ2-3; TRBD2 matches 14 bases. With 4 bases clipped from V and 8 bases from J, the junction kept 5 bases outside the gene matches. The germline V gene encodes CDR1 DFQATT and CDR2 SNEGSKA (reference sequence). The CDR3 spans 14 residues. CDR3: CSAMTSGGVGTQYF. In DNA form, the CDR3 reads TGCAGTGCTATGACTAGCGGGGGGGTGGGTACGCAGTATTTT.

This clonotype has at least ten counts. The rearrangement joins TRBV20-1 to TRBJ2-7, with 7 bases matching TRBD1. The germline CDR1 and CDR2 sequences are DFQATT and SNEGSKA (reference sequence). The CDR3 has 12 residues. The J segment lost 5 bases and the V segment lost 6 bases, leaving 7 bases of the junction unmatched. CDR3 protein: CSADKDRDEQYF. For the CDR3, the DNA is TGCAGTGCGGACAAAGACAGGGACGAGCAGTACTTC.

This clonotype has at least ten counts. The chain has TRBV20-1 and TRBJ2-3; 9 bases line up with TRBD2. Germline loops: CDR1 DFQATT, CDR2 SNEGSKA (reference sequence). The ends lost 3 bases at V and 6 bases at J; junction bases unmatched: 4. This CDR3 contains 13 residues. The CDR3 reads CSARGTSWDTQYF. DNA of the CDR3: TGCAGTGCTAGGGGGACTAGCTGGGATACGCAGTATTTT.

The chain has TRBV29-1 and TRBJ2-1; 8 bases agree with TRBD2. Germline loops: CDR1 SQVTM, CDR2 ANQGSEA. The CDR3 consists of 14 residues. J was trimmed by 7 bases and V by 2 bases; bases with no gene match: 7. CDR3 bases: TGCAGCGTTGAACCGGGACTAGTTCCGAATGAGCAGTTCTTC. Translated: CSVEPGLVPNEQFF.

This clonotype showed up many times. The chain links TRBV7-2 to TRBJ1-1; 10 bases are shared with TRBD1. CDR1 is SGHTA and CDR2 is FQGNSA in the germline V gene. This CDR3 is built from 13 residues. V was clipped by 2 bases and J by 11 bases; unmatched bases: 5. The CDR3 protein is CASSLNPGQGAFF. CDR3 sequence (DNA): TGTGCCAGCAGCTTAAATCCGGGACAGGGGGCTTTCTTT.

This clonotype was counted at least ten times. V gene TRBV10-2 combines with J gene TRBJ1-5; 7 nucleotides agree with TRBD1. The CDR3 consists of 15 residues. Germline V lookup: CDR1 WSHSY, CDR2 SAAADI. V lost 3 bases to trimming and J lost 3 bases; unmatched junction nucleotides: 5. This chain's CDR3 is CASSDKQGFNQPQHF. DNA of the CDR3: TGCGCCAGCAGTGACAAACAGGGGTTCAATCAGCCCCAGCATTTT.